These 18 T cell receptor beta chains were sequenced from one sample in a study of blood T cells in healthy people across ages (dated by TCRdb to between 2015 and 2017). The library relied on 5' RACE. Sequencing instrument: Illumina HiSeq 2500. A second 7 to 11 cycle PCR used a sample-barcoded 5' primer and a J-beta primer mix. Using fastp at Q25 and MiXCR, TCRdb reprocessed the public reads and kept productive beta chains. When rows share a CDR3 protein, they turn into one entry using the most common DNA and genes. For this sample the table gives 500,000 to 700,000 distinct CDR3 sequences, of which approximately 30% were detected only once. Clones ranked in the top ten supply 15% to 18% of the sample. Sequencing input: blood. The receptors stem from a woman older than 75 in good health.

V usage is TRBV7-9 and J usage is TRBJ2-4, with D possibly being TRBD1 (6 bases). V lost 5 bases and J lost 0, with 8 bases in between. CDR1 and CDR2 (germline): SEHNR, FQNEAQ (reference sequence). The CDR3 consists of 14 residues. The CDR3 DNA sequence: TGTGCCAGCAGCAGGGGGTCAGCCAAAAACATTCAGTACTTC. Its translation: CASSRGSAKNIQYF.

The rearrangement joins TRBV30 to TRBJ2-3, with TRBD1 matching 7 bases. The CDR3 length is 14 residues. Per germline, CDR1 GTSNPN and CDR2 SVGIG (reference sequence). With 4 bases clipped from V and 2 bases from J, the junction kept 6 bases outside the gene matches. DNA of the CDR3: TGTGCCTGGAATCCGGGACAGCCCACAGATACGCAGTATTTT. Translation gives CAWNPGQPTDTQYF.

As DNA, the CDR3 is TGTGCCAGCGGAAAGGGCAATTCACCCCTCCACTTT. The encoded protein is CASGKGNSPLHF. The V gene is TRBV6-5, the J gene TRBJ1-6; D is unresolved. V lost 8 bases and J 7 bases, leaving 9 bases between the germline ends. Germline V lookup: CDR1 MNHEY, CDR2 SVGAGI. The CDR3 extends over 12 amino acids.

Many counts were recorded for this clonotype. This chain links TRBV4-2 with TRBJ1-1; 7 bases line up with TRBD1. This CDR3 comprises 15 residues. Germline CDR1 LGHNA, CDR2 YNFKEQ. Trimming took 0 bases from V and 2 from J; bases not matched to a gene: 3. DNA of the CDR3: TGTGCCAGCAGCCAAGAGGCAGGGGGTAACACTGAAGCTTTCTTT. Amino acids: CASSQEAGGNTEAFF.

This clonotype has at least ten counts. CDR3: CSVGAGATNEKLFF. CDR3 in DNA: TGCAGCGTTGGAGCGGGCGCAACTAATGAAAAACTGTTTTTT. The chain has TRBV29-1 and TRBJ1-4, with no clear D. CDR3 size: 14 residues. Germline V gene lookup returns CDR1 SQVTM and CDR2 ANQGSEA. Deletions cut 4 bases from V and 0 bases from J, with 9 bases between. Based on the CDR3 plus reference TRBV29-1 and TRBJ1-4, the full variable domain is SAVISQKPSRDICQRGTSLTIQCQVDSQVTMMFWYRQQPGQSLTLIATANQGSEATYESGFVIDKFPISRPNLTFSTLTVSNMSPEDSSIYLCSVGAGATNEKLFFGSGTQLSVL.

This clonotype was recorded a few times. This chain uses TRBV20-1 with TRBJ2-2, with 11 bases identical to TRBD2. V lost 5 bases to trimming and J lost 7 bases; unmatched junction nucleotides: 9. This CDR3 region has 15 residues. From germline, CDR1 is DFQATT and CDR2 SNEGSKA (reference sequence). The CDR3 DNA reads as TGCAGTGCTTCTAGCGGGGGGCGGGTAGACGGGGAGCTGTTTTTT. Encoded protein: CSASSGGRVDGELFF.

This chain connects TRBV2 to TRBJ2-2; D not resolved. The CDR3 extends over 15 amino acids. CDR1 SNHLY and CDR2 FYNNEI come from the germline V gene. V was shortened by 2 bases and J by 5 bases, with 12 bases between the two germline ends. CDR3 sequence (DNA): TGTGCCAGCAGTGAATTAGGGTCGAGAACCGGGGAGCTGTTTTTT. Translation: CASSELGSRTGELFF.

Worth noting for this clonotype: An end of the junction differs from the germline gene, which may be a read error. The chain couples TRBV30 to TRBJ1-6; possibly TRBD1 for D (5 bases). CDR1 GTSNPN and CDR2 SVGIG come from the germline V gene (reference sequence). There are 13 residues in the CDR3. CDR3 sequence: CVWRKGMNSPLHF. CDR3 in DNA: TGTGTCTGGAGGAAGGGGATGAATTCACCCCTCCACTTT.

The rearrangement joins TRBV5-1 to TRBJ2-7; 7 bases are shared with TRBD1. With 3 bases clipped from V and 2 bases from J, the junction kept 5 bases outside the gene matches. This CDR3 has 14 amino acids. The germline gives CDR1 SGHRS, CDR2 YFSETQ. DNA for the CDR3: TGCGCCAGCAGCTGGGACAGATCCACCTACGAGCAGTACTTC. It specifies CASSWDRSTYEQYF.

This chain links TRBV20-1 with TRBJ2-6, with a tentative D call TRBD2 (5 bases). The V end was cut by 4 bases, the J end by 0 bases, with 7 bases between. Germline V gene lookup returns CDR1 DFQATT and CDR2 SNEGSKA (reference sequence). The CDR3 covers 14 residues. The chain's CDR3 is CSATGGSGANVLTF. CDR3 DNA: TGCAGTGCTACAGGAGGCTCTGGGGCCAACGTCCTGACTTTC.

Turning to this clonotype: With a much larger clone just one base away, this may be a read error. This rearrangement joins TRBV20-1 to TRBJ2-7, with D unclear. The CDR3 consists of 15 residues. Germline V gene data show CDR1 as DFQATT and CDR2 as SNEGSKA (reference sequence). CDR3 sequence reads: CGARVGKSSYNEQYF. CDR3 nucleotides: TGCGGTGCTAGGGTGGGCAAGAGCTCCTACAATGAGCAGTACTTC.

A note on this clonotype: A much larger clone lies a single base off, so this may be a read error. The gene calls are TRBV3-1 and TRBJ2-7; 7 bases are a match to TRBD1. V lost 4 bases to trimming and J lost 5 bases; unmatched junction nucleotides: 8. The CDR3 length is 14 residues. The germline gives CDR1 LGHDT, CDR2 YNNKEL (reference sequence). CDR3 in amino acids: CASSRQDRCHEQYF. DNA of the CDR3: TGTGCCAGCAGCCGACAGGACAGGTGCCACGAGCAGTACTTC.

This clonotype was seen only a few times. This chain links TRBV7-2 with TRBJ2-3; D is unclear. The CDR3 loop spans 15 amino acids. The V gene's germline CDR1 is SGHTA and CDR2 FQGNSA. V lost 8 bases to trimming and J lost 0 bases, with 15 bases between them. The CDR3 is CASSSDYLSTDTQYF. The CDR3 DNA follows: TGTGCCAGCTCAAGCGATTATTTGAGCACAGATACGCAGTATTTT.

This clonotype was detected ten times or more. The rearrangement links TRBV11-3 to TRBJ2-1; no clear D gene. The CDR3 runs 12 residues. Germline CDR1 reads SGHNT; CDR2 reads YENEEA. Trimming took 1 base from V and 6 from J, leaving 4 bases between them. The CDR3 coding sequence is TGTGCCAGCAGCTTAGGAAGCAATGAGCAGTTCTTC. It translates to CASSLGSNEQFF.

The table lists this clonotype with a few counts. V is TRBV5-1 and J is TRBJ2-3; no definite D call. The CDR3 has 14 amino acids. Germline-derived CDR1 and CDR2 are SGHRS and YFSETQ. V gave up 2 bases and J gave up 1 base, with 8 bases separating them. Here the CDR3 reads CASSLDLRTDTQYF. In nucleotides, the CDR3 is TGCGCCAGCAGCTTAGACCTACGCACAGATACGCAGTATTTT.

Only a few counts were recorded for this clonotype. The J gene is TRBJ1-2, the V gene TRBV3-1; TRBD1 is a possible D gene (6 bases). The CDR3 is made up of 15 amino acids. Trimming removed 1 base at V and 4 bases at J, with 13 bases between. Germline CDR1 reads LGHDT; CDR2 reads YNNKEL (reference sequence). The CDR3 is CASSQVGGQVYGYTF. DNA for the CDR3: TGTGCCAGCAGCCAAGTTGGGGGACAAGTCTATGGCTACACCTTC.

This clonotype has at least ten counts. The CDR3 here is CSARAPSGGSYEQYF. In nucleotides, the CDR3 is TGCAGTGCTAGAGCCCCTAGCGGGGGCTCATACGAGCAGTACTTC. The rearrangement uses TRBV20-1 and TRBJ2-7; 10 nucleotides line up with TRBD2. CDR1 and CDR2 (germline): DFQATT, SNEGSKA (reference sequence). This CDR3 has 15 amino acids. Losses at the gene ends were 1 base for V and 4 bases for J; bases not matched to a gene: 7.

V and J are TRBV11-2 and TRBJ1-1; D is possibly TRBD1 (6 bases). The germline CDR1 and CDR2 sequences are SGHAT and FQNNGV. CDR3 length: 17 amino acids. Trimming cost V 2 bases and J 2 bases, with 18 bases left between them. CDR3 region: CASSLISGALVNTEAFF. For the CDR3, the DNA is TGTGCCAGCAGCTTAATTTCGGGGGCTCTTGTAAACACTGAAGCTTTCTTT.